The rows below give T cell receptor beta chains drawn from one sample of a study of T-cell memory formation after mild COVID-19. Via MiXCR, TCRdb re-called the 5' RACE reads, giving one row per CDR3 protein. The data contain approximately 230,000 distinct CDR3 sequences, roughly 15% of them singletons. The sample consisted of PBMCs or a T cell subset sorted from them (not recorded which). The receptors were gathered from a man aged 18 to 29 who had mild COVID-19 (a few samples of this study predate the infection). Cell type and time point are not known. Each CDR3 is given with its conserved first and last residue. D genes are given only for firm matches. The size of a clone is reported for some rows only, either as once, few or many, or as a class for expanded clones.

j_gene,d_gene,v_gene,abundance,len,CDR3aa,CDR3nt
TRBJ2-3,-,TRBV7-2,-,15,CASSLLPTGRDTQYF,TGTGCCAGCAGCTTATTACCCACAGGCAGGGATACGCAGTATTTT
TRBJ1-2,-,TRBV24-1,few,13,CATSTGNNYGYTF,TGTGCCACCAGCACAGGGAACAACTATGGCTACACCTTC
TRBJ2-3,-,TRBV3-1,few,13,CASSLGRIDTQYF,TGTGCCAGCAGCCTGGGGAGGATAGATACGCAGTATTTT
TRBJ2-2,-,TRBV19,few,14,CASSLDRGTGELFF,TGTGCCAGTAGTCTAGACCGGGGCACCGGGGAGCTGTTTTTT
TRBJ2-7,-,TRBV6-2/TRBV6-3,-,13,CASRPPSSGEQYF,TGTGCCAGCAGACCCCCTTCCTCCGGGGAGCAGTACTTC
TRBJ1-1,TRBD1,TRBV5-1,many,15,CASSLAGGEDTEAFF,TGCGCCAGCAGCTTGGCAGGGGGCGAGGACACTGAAGCTTTCTTT
TRBJ2-6,-,TRBV30,-,13,CAWSVTGANVLTF,TGTGCCTGGAGTGTAACCGGGGCCAACGTCCTGACTTTC
TRBJ2-5,TRBD2,TRBV9,few,16,CASSGLGGGNQETQYF,TGTGCCAGCAGCGGGCTGGGGGGGGGGAACCAAGAGACCCAGTACTTC
TRBJ1-5,-,TRBV28,-,16,CASSPQGRGKVRPQHF,TGTGCCAGCAGTCCACAGGGACGGGGCAAGGTTCGGCCCCAGCATTTT
TRBJ1-2,-,TRBV7-2,-,16,CASSLAPMTGYYGYTF,TGTGCCAGCAGCTTAGCGCCAATGACAGGATACTATGGCTACACCTTC
TRBJ2-5,TRBD2,TRBV6-5,medium-sized,14,CASSQSSGQETQYF,TGTGCCAGCAGTCAGTCTAGCGGCCAAGAGACCCAGTACTTC
TRBJ2-4,TRBD1,TRBV24-1,many,15,CATRQGELAKNIQYF,TGTGCCACCAGACAGGGGGAGCTAGCCAAAAACATTCAGTACTTC
TRBJ1-1,-,TRBV7-2,-,14,CASSSWAANTEAFF,TGTGCCAGCAGCTCCTGGGCAGCGAACACTGAAGCTTTCTTT
TRBJ2-3,TRBD2,TRBV7-2,few,15,CASSPGLAFTDTQYF,TGTGCCAGCAGCCCAGGACTAGCGTTCACAGATACGCAGTATTTT